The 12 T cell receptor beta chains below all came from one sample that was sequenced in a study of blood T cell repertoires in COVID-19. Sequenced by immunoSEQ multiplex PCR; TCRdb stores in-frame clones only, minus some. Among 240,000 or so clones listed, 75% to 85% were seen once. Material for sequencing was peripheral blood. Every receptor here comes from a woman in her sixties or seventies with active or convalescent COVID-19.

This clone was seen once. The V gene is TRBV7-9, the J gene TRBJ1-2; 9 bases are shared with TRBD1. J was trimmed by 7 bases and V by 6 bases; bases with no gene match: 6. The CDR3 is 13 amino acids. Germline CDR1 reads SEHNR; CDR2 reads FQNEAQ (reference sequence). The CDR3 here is CASRLQGAGGYTF. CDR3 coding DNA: TGTGCCAGCAGGTTACAGGGGGCAGGTGGCTACACCTTC.

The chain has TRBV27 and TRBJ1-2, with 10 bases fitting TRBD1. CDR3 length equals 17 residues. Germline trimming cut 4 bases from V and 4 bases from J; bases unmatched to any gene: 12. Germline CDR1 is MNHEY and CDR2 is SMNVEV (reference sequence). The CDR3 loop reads CASSSAGDRGRVYGYTF. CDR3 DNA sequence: TGTGCCAGCAGTTCCGCAGGAGACAGGGGGCGCGTCTATGGCTACACCTTC.

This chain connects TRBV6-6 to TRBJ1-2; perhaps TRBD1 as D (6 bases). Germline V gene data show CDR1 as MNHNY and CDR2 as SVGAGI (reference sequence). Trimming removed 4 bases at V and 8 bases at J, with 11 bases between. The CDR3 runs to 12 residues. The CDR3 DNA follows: TGTGCCAGCAGTTCCAACAGGGCGGGCTACACCTTC. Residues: CASSSNRAGYTF.

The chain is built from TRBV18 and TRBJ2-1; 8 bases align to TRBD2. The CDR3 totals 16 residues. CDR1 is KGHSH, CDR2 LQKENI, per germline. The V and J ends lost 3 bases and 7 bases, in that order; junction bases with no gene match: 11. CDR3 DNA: TGTGCCAGCTCACCTGGCGTCGGGGGGGCCGGTAATGAGCAGTTCTTC. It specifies CASSPGVGGAGNEQFF.

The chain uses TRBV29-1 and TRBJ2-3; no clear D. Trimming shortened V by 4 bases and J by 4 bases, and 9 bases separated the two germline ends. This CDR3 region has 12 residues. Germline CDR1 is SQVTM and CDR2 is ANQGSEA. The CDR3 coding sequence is TGCAGCGTTGCAGCGAGCGCAGATACGCAGTATTTT. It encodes CSVAASADTQYF.

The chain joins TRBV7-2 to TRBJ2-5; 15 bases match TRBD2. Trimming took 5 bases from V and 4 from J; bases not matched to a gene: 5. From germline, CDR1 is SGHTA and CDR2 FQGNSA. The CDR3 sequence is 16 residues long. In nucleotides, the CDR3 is TGTGCCAGCAGCCATGGACTAGCGGGGGGGCGAGAGACCCAGTACTTC. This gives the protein CASSHGLAGGRETQYF.

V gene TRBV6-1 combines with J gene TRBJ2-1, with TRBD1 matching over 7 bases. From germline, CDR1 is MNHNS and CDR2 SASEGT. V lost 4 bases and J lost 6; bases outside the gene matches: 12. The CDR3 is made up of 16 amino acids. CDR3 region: CASSGFLRQGGNEQFF. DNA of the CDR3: TGTGCCAGCAGTGGATTCCTTCGACAGGGTGGCAATGAGCAGTTCTTC.

CDR3 DNA sequence: TGTGCCAGTAGGTCGGGACAGGGGAAAGGAAACACCATATATTTT. The encoded protein is CASRSGQGKGNTIYF. V gene TRBV19 combines with J gene TRBJ1-3; 10 bases line up with TRBD1. After removal of 6 bases from V and 4 bases from J, the junction contained 6 bases not matched to a gene. Germline V lookup: CDR1 LNHDA, CDR2 SQIVND (reference sequence). CDR3 length equals 15 residues.

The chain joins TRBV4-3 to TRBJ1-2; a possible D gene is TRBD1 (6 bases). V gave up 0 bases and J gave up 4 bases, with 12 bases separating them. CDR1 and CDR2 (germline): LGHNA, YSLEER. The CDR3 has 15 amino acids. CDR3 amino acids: CASSQDRGAAYGYTF. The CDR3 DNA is TGCGCCAGCAGCCAAGATCGGGGGGCAGCCTATGGCTACACCTTC.

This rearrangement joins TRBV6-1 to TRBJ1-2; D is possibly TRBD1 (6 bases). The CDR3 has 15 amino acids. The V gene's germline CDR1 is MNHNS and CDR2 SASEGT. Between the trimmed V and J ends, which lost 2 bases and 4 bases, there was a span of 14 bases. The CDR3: CASSETGRGSYGYTF. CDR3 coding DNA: TGTGCCAGCAGTGAAACGGGCAGGGGATCCTATGGCTACACCTTC.

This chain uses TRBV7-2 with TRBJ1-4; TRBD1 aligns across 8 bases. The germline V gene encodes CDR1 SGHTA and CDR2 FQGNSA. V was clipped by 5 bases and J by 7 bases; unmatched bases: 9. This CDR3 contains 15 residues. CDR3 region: CASSLQTGVFEKLFF. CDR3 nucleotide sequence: TGTGCCAGCAGCCTGCAGACAGGGGTGTTTGAAAAACTGTTTTTT. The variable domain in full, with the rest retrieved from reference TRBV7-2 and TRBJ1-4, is GAGVSQSPSNKVTEKGKDVELRCDPISGHTALYWYRQSLGQGLEFLIYFQGNSAPDKSGLPSDRFSAERTGGSVSTLTIQRTQQEDSAVYLCASSLQTGVFEKLFFGSGTQLSVL.

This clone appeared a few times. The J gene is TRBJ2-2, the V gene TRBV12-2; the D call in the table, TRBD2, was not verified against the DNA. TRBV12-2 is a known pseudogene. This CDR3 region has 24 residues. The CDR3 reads CASRLESPPPLVAKEVWGTGELFF. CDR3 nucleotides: TGTGCAAGTCGCTTAGAGAGTCCGCCCCCCCTGGTCGCAAAGGAGGTATGGGGCACCGGGGAGCTGTTTTTT.